This T cell receptor (beta chain) was sequenced for a study of cytotoxic CD8 clonotypes in ibrutinib-treated CLL. The overall study: Collecting the response samples happened after a median 12 months of treatment, with a range of 6 to 36. General observations from the study: With treatment, public clonotypes, which were uncommon, either contracted or remained stable.

The germline V gene has CDR1 SGHAT and CDR2 FQNNGV. Trimming cost V 2 bases and J 2 bases, with 8 bases left between them. The CDR3 spans 14 residues. The intended depth for sequencing was 1 in 200,000 to 1 in 1 million T cells. Using immunoSEQ multiplex PCR, the repertoire was profiled, and TCRdb retains in-frame clones only, with some absent. The data show more than 200,000 clones, 70% to 75% seen once. Only a few counts were recorded for this clone. Antigen: not known. This material consisted of PBMCs, taken after 12 months of ibrutinib treatment. The rearrangement joins TRBV11-2 to TRBJ2-3; D remains unclear. The origin of this receptor is a human donor with chronic lymphocytic leukemia. In nucleotides, the CDR3 is TGTGCCAGCAGCTTATCGACCCACACAGATACGCAGTATTTT. Translation: CASSLSTHTDTQYF. The full variable domain, completed using reference TRBV11-2 and TRBJ2-3, is EAGVAQSPRYKIIEKRQSVAFWCNPISGHATLYWYQQILGQGPKLLIQFQNNGVVDDSQLPKDRFSAERLKGVDSTLKIQPAKLEDSAVYLCASSLSTHTDTQYFGPGTRLTVL.